This passage covers 22 T cell receptor beta chains from one sample sequenced in a study of blood T cell repertoires in COVID-19. Using immunoSEQ multiplex PCR, the repertoire was profiled, and TCRdb retains in-frame clones only, with some absent. The sample shows 250,000 to 350,000 clones, 70% to 90% of them seen only once. Sequenced sample: peripheral blood. The receptors originated from a woman in her forties or fifties with COVID-19, enrolled during active disease.

This chain's CDR3 is CASSLAGQGQNEQYF. Here the CDR3 DNA reads TGTGCCAGCAGCTTAGCGGGCCAGGGACAGAACGAGCAGTACTTC. The chain combines TRBV7-2 with TRBJ2-7; 7 bases are shared with TRBD1. The V and J ends lost 0 bases and 5 bases, in that order; junction bases with no gene match: 7. In germline, CDR1 is SGHTA, CDR2 FQGNSA. The CDR3 spans 15 residues.

This chain uses TRBV3-1 (or the pseudogene TRBV3-2) with TRBJ1-1; TRBD1 aligns across 7 bases. Germline loops: CDR1 LGHDT, CDR2 YNNKEL (reference sequence). The CDR3 is made up of 13 amino acids. The junction had 2 bases not matched to a gene; V was cut back by 6 bases and J by 1 base. The CDR3 sequence is CASRGTANTEAFF. DNA for the CDR3: TGTGCCAGCAGGGGGACAGCGAACACTGAAGCTTTCTTT.

V usage is TRBV19 and J usage is TRBJ2-3, with 10 bases that match TRBD2. CDR3 length: 14 residues. Germline CDR1 and CDR2: LNHDA and SQIVND (reference sequence). Germline trimming cut 9 bases from V and 1 base from J; bases unmatched to any gene: 4. The CDR3 region has the DNA TGTGCCAGAACTAGCGGGAACCGCACAGATACGCAGTATTTT. Translating it yields CARTSGNRTDTQYF.

This chain uses TRBV5-1 with TRBJ2-7; TRBD1 aligns across 9 bases. After removal of 3 bases from V and 2 bases from J, the junction contained 6 bases not matched to a gene. The CDR3 sequence is 15 residues long. Germline V gene sequence: CDR1 SGHRS, CDR2 YFSETQ. The CDR3: CASSWTGVGPYEQYF. The CDR3, as DNA: TGCGCCAGCAGCTGGACAGGGGTGGGGCCCTACGAGCAGTACTTC. Based on the CDR3 plus reference TRBV5-1 and TRBJ2-7, the full variable domain is KAGVTQTPRYLIKTRGQQVTLSCSPISGHRSVSWYQQTPGQGLQFLFEYFSETQRNKGNFPGRFSGRQFSNSRSEMNVSTLELGDSALYLCASSWTGVGPYEQYFGPGTRLTVT.

V and J are TRBV10-2 and TRBJ1-3; 9 bases map to TRBD1. The CDR3 has 12 residues. Germline-derived CDR1 and CDR2 are WSHSY and SAAADI. With V trimmed by 8 bases and J by 8 bases, 4 bases remained unmatched. CDR3 in DNA: TGCGCCAGCGGGACAGGGAGGCACACCATATATTTT. Protein sequence: CASGTGRHTIYF.

V usage is TRBV6-5 and J usage is TRBJ1-1; the D gene is possibly TRBD1 (6 bases). V shed 8 bases and J shed 6 bases, with 19 bases lying between them. The germline CDR1 and CDR2 sequences are MNHEY and SVGAGI. CDR3 length: 14 amino acids. CDR3 DNA: TGTGCCAGCTTAAAACAGGGTAGTGGGCCTGAAGCTTTCTTT. Protein: CASLKQGSGPEAFF.

The chain links TRBV7-8 to TRBJ1-5; D is possibly TRBD1 (5 bases). Germline V gives CDR1 SGHVS, CDR2 FQNEAQ. V lost 3 bases, J lost 9 bases, and 9 bases lay in between. This CDR3 contains 12 residues. The DNA of the CDR3 is TGTGCCAGCAGCTTGGACGGGGGGCCCCAGCATTTT. Translating it yields CASSLDGGPQHF. The full variable domain, in which reference TRBV7-8 and TRBJ1-5 provide the parts outside the CDR3, is GAGVSQSPRYKVAKRGQDVALRCDPISGHVSLFWYQQALGQGPEFLTYFQNEAQLDKSGLPSDRFFAERPEGSVSTLKIQRTQQEDSAVYLCASSLDGGPQHFGDGTRLSIL.

This clone showed up just once. This CDR3 is also generated by other DNA sequences in the sample. The chain joins TRBV18 to TRBJ1-6; 10 nucleotides match TRBD1. CDR1 is KGHSH, CDR2 LQKENI, per germline. The CDR3 covers 15 residues. V was pared by 3 bases and J by 7 bases, with 3 bases of the junction left unmatched. CDR3 sequence: CASSPGTGVNSPLHF. The CDR3 DNA is TGTGCCAGCTCACCGGGGACAGGGGTGAATTCACCCCTCCACTTT.

This rearrangement joins TRBV6-5 to TRBJ2-7; unclear D gene. The CDR3 length is 14 residues. The germline gives CDR1 MNHEY, CDR2 SVGAGI. The V and J ends lost 6 bases and 3 bases respectively, with 15 bases between them. The CDR3 sequence is CASSGGVRNYEQYF. The CDR3 region has the DNA TGTGCCAGCAGCGGCGGAGTCCGTAACTACGAGCAGTACTTC.

V usage is TRBV5-5 and J usage is TRBJ2-5; D may be TRBD2 (5 bases). The CDR3 runs 15 residues. Trimming cost V 0 bases and J 1 base, with 10 bases left between them. Germline V CDR1 and CDR2: SGHKS, YYEKEE (reference sequence). CDR3 sequence reads: CASSLEGRSQETQYF. CDR3 sequence (DNA): TGTGCCAGCAGCTTGGAAGGGAGAAGCCAAGAGACCCAGTACTTC.

This sequence joins TRBV6-5 and TRBJ2-2, with 16 bases aligning to TRBD2. Trimming at V came to 0 bases and at J to 9 bases, leaving 1 base not matched to a gene. The CDR3 is made up of 16 amino acids. CDR1 MNHEY and CDR2 SVGAGI come from the germline V gene. The CDR3 sequence: CASSYSGLAGGRELFF. The CDR3 DNA follows: TGTGCCAGCAGTTACTCGGGACTAGCGGGAGGGAGGGAGCTGTTTTTT.

The V call is TRBV19, the J call TRBJ2-7; TRBD2 aligns across 8 bases. The germline V gene has CDR1 LNHDA and CDR2 SQIVND (reference sequence). Losses at the gene ends were 3 bases for V and 7 bases for J; bases not matched to a gene: 17. The CDR3 is 17 amino acids. CDR3 sequence reads: CASSINFGAGEGREQYF. The DNA of the CDR3 is TGTGCCAGTAGTATTAACTTTGGAGCGGGAGAAGGGAGGGAGCAGTACTTC. Combining the CDR3 with reference TRBV19 and TRBJ2-7 gives the whole variable domain DGGITQSPKYLFRKEGQNVTLSCEQNLNHDAMYWYRQDPGQGLRLIYYSQIVNDFQKGDIAEGYSVSREKKESFPLTVTSAQKNPTAFYLCASSINFGAGEGREQYFGPGTRLTVT.

The sample holds a few counts of this clone. The CDR3 loop is CASSEAVRGRSPYEQYF. The CDR3 DNA sequence: TGTGCCAGCAGCGAAGCGGTCAGGGGGCGAAGCCCCTACGAGCAGTACTTC. This sequence joins TRBV7-9 and TRBJ2-7; 8 nucleotides match TRBD1. The length of the CDR3 is 17 residues. V lost 5 bases to trimming and J lost 2 bases; unmatched junction nucleotides: 14. In germline, CDR1 is SEHNR, CDR2 FQNEAQ (reference sequence).

The chain joins TRBV5-6 to TRBJ2-1; D gene ambiguous. V lost 2 bases and J 9 bases, leaving 6 bases between the germline ends. The CDR3 covers 11 residues. The V gene's germline CDR1 is SGHDT and CDR2 YYEEEE. CDR3 sequence: CASSFLREQFF. The DNA of the CDR3 is TGTGCCAGCAGCTTTCTCCGTGAGCAGTTCTTC. Together with reference TRBV5-6 and TRBJ2-1, the CDR3 gives the full variable domain: DAGVTQSPTHLIKTRGQQVTLRCSPKSGHDTVSWYQQALGQGPQFIFQYYEEEERQRGNFPDRFSGHQFPNYSSELNVNALLLGDSALYLCASSFLREQFFGPGTRLTVL.

The rearrangement uses TRBV11-2 and TRBJ2-2; maybe TRBD1 (6 bases). The CDR3 loop spans 16 amino acids. Germline lookup yields CDR1 SGHAT and CDR2 FQNNGV. V shed 3 bases and J shed 3 bases, with 14 bases lying between them. CDR3 region: CASSFIPRGYTGELFF. The CDR3 coding sequence is TGTGCCAGCAGCTTTATCCCTAGGGGGTACACCGGGGAGCTGTTTTTT.

This chain links TRBV30 with TRBJ1-5; TRBD1 might be the D (6 bases). Trimming cost V 0 bases and J 0 bases, with 9 bases left between them. The germline gives CDR1 GTSNPN, CDR2 SVGIG (reference sequence). This CDR3 is built from 15 residues. The DNA of the CDR3 is TGTGCCTGGAGTGTAGGGGGATCTAGCAATCAGCCCCAGCATTTT. Amino acid sequence: CAWSVGGSSNQPQHF.

V gene TRBV4-3 combines with J gene TRBJ2-1, with D possibly being TRBD2 (6 bases). Germline V gives CDR1 LGHNA, CDR2 YSLEER. This CDR3 region has 17 residues. Trimming left V 4 bases short and J 8 bases short, with 24 bases between. CDR3 sequence: CASSPAPLGDSGHEQFF. In DNA, the CDR3 is TGCGCCAGCAGCCCTGCCCCCCTTGGGGACTCGGGGCATGAGCAGTTCTTC.

The chain has TRBV5-1 and TRBJ1-3; maybe TRBD1 (5 bases). The CDR3 totals 15 residues. The V and J ends lost 0 bases and 4 bases respectively, with 11 bases between them. The germline gives CDR1 SGHRS, CDR2 YFSETQ. The CDR3 protein is CASSLERGSGNTIYF. As DNA, the CDR3 is TGCGCCAGCAGCTTGGAGCGGGGGTCAGGAAACACCATATATTTT. The full variable domain, completed using reference TRBV5-1 and TRBJ1-3, is KAGVTQTPRYLIKTRGQQVTLSCSPISGHRSVSWYQQTPGQGLQFLFEYFSETQRNKGNFPGRFSGRQFSNSRSEMNVSTLELGDSALYLCASSLERGSGNTIYFGEGSWLTVV.

The chain has TRBV10-3 and TRBJ1-2; the match to TRBD1 covers 7 bases. V lost 0 bases, J lost 2 bases, and 9 bases stayed unmatched. The CDR3 is 17 amino acids. Germline CDR1 ENHRY, CDR2 SYGVKD. In DNA form, the CDR3 reads TGTGCCATCAGTGAGTCGCCCTGGGACAGTAAGAACTATGGCTACACCTTC. Translated, it gives CAISESPWDSKNYGYTF.

V usage is TRBV1 and J usage is TRBJ2-1; the D call of TRBD2 is as the table states it, not checked on the DNA. TRBV1 is listed as a pseudogene. The CDR3 is 19 residues long. The CDR3 DNA follows: TGCACCAGCAGCCAAGATTCGAGCCTGACTAGCGGGGCTGCCAATGAGCAGTTCTTC. It translates to CTSSQDSSLTSGAANEQFF.

The rearrangement joins TRBV4-3 to TRBJ1-1; D perhaps matches TRBD1 (5 bases). This CDR3 comprises 15 residues. Per germline, CDR1 LGHNA and CDR2 YSLEER. V dropped 0 bases and J dropped 6 bases, with 14 bases sitting between them. The chain's CDR3 is CASSQDRGPGAEAFF. In nucleotides, the CDR3 is TGCGCCAGCAGCCAAGATAGGGGCCCAGGCGCTGAAGCTTTCTTT.

Written as DNA, the CDR3 is TGCAGCGCCTGGGGCGGCTACGAGCAGTACTTC. This translates into CSAWGGYEQYF. J is TRBJ2-7 and V is TRBV29-1; a weak D match, TRBD1 (5 bases). The CDR3 is 11 amino acids. Trimming took 7 bases from V and 3 from J, leaving 10 bases between them. Germline CDR1 reads SQVTM; CDR2 reads ANQGSEA.